The rows below give T cell receptor beta chains drawn from one sample of a study of OX40 agonist ivuxolimab in advanced cancers. TCRdb's table, derived via immunoSEQ multiplex PCR, lists solely in-frame clones and lacks some. The data contain about 89,000 clones, 70% to 90% of them singletons. The sequenced sample was CD4+ or CD8+ T cells sorted from blood, obtained in a trial of the OX40 agonist ivuxolimab. The receptors stem from an adult with an advanced solid tumor such as melanoma, head and neck, liver or kidney cancer. CDR3s include the opening cysteine and the closing phenylalanine or tryptophan. A D gene is named only where the DNA matches it firmly. A clone size is listed for some rows: how often the clone was seen (once, few, many), or a class if it is expanded.

d_gene: -
abundance: -
j_gene: TRBJ1-6
v_gene: TRBV5-1
CDR3nt: TGCGCCAGCAGCTTGTCCCCCCCCGCACCCCTCCACTTT
CDR3aa: CASSLSPPAPLHF

d_gene: TRBD1
abundance: few
j_gene: TRBJ1-1
v_gene: TRBV7-2
CDR3nt: TGTGCCAGCACCCTGGGACAGTTGAACACTGAAGCTTTCTTT
CDR3aa: CASTLGQLNTEAFF

d_gene: -
abundance: once
j_gene: TRBJ1-1
v_gene: TRBV7-9
CDR3nt: TGTGCCAGCAGCGCCAGCCGGGGCCAAAAAGCTTTCTTT
CDR3aa: CASSASRGQKAFF

d_gene: -
abundance: few
j_gene: TRBJ2-1
v_gene: TRBV7-2
CDR3nt: TGTGCCAGCAGCTCGGGATTGGGCTCCTACAATGAGCAGTTCTTC
CDR3aa: CASSSGLGSYNEQFF

d_gene: -
abundance: once
j_gene: TRBJ2-3
v_gene: TRBV30
CDR3nt: TGTGCCTGGGGGACGGCAGATACGCAGTATTTT
CDR3aa: CAWGTADTQYF

d_gene: TRBD2
abundance: -
j_gene: TRBJ2-1
v_gene: TRBV5-8
CDR3nt: TGTGCCAGCAGCCATGGGACTAGCGGGAACAATGAGCAGTTCTTC
CDR3aa: CASSHGTSGNNEQFF

d_gene: -
abundance: few
j_gene: TRBJ2-7
v_gene: TRBV30
CDR3nt: TGTGCCTCCAGGATAAGCTACGAGCAGTACTTC
CDR3aa: CASRISYEQYF

d_gene: -
abundance: -
j_gene: TRBJ1-5
v_gene: TRBV5-6
CDR3nt: TGTGCCAGCAGCTTGATGAGAGGGCAAGTAAGCAATCAGCCCCAGCATTTT
CDR3aa: CASSLMRGQVSNQPQHF

d_gene: -
abundance: -
j_gene: TRBJ1-3
v_gene: TRBV19
CDR3nt: TGTGCCAGTAGTATTGAAGGAAATGCCCTGGCAAACACCATATATTTT
CDR3aa: CASSIEGNALANTIYF

d_gene: TRBD1
abundance: -
j_gene: TRBJ1-2
v_gene: TRBV10-3
CDR3nt: TGTGCCATCACTCGGACAGGGGGAGACTATGGCTACACCTTC
CDR3aa: CAITRTGGDYGYTF

d_gene: -
abundance: -
j_gene: TRBJ1-6
v_gene: TRBV27
CDR3nt: TGTGCCAGCAGTTCACAGGACCGCGGGGCACCCCTCCACTTT
CDR3aa: CASSSQDRGAPLHF

d_gene: TRBD2
abundance: few
j_gene: TRBJ2-1
v_gene: TRBV19
CDR3nt: TGTGCCAGTAGTCTAGCGGGGGGGGGCGATGAGCAGTTCTTC
CDR3aa: CASSLAGGGDEQFF

d_gene: TRBD1
abundance: -
j_gene: TRBJ1-2
v_gene: TRBV27
CDR3nt: TGTGCCAGCAGTTCATTAGCGGGACAGGGTCCTCTAGGCTACACCTTC
CDR3aa: CASSSLAGQGPLGYTF

d_gene: -
abundance: -
j_gene: TRBJ1-5
v_gene: TRBV11-2
CDR3nt: TGTGCCAGCAGCATTAGTTACGGAATTGATCAGCCCCAGCATTTT
CDR3aa: CASSISYGIDQPQHF